The 17 T cell receptor beta chains listed next were all sequenced from one sample in a study of blood T cell repertoires in COVID-19 (dated by TCRdb to between 2020 and 2021). The library relied on the immunoSEQ multiplex PCR assay. Here the immuneACCESS table is served through TCRdb, limited to in-frame sequences with V and J called. Missing clones are a known gap in these copies; in checked studies unresolved V genes cover under half, and the rest lacks a known reason. The sample records fewer than 200,000 clones, around 82% of which are singletons. The ten most abundant clones make up 15% to 20% of the sample. The sample consisted of PBMCs or T cells enriched from blood (not recorded which). All receptors derive from a man aged 60 to 69 who had recovered from COVID-19.

This rearrangement joins TRBV15 to TRBJ2-7; D is perhaps TRBD2 (6 bases). The V gene's germline CDR1 is LNHNV and CDR2 YYDKDF (reference sequence). V lost 1 base and J lost 6, with 10 bases in between. The CDR3 totals 13 residues. As DNA, the CDR3 is TGTGCCACCAGCAGAGCACGGGGGACCGAGCAGTACTTC. Translated, it gives CATSRARGTEQYF.

V and J are TRBV3-1 (or the pseudogene TRBV3-2) and TRBJ2-2, with 7 bases matching TRBD1. CDR3 length: 15 amino acids. Trimming at V came to 4 bases and at J to 0 bases, leaving 2 bases not matched to a gene. Germline V CDR1 and CDR2: LGHDT, YNNKEL (reference sequence). The CDR3 reads CASSRTGSNTGELFF. The CDR3 nucleotides read TGTGCCAGCAGCCGGACAGGATCGAACACCGGGGAGCTGTTTTTT.

The gene calls are TRBV5-1 and TRBJ1-6; no definite D call. Trimming cost V 0 bases and J 8 bases, with 9 bases left between them. CDR1 is SGHRS, CDR2 YFSETQ, per germline. The CDR3 runs to 14 residues. The CDR3, as DNA: TGCGCCAGCAGCTTGGCACGTCAGGATTCACCCCTCCACTTT. Amino acids: CASSLARQDSPLHF.

The gene calls are TRBV11-1 and TRBJ2-2; TRBD2 is a possible D gene (5 bases). V lost 5 bases, J lost 5 bases, and 9 bases lay in between. The CDR3 is 13 residues long. Germline CDR1 is SGHAT and CDR2 is FQDESV (reference sequence). The CDR3 sequence is CASSTRVTGELFF. Written as DNA, the CDR3 is TGTGCCAGCAGCACTAGGGTAACCGGGGAGCTGTTTTTT.

This chain connects TRBV5-6 to TRBJ2-7, with TRBD2 as a possible D gene (6 bases). CDR1 is SGHDT, CDR2 YYEEEE, per germline. This CDR3 region has 15 residues. The V end was cut by 4 bases, the J end by 0 bases, with 14 bases between. The CDR3 sequence is CASSGAGLSSYEQYF. CDR3 DNA sequence: TGTGCCAGCAGCGGAGCGGGCCTAAGCTCCTACGAGCAGTACTTC.

The chain recombines TRBV6-5 with TRBJ2-7, with D tentatively TRBD2 (5 bases). The CDR3 spans 14 residues. The V end was cut by 6 bases, the J end by 0 bases, with 12 bases between. Germline assignment: CDR1 MNHEY and CDR2 SVGAGI. In nucleotides, the CDR3 is TGTGCCAGCAGGAGGGATTCGGGCTCCTACGAGCAGTACTTC. It encodes CASRRDSGSYEQYF.

CDR3 nucleotide sequence: TGTGCCAGCTCACCAGGGACTAGCGTCAATGAGCAGTTCTTC. It translates to CASSPGTSVNEQFF. V and J are TRBV18 and TRBJ2-1; 10 positions agree with TRBD2. This CDR3 is built from 14 residues. CDR1 is KGHSH and CDR2 is LQKENI in the germline V gene. The junction had 1 base not matched to a gene; V was cut back by 2 bases and J by 6 bases.

This clone was seen at least ten times. CDR3 loop: CASSYGLATIEQYF. The CDR3 coding sequence is TGTGCCAGCAGTTATGGTTTAGCAACTATCGAGCAGTACTTC. The chain combines TRBV28 with TRBJ2-7; no firm D call. Germline assignment: CDR1 MDHEN and CDR2 SYDVKM. V was trimmed by 4 bases and J by 6 bases, leaving 16 bases between them. The CDR3 runs to 14 residues.

This chain links TRBV27 with TRBJ2-5, with a possible D match to TRBD2 (6 bases). The CDR3 extends over 14 amino acids. The ends were cut back, 1 base at V and 1 base at J, with 7 bases in the middle. Germline V gene lookup returns CDR1 MNHEY and CDR2 SMNVEV (reference sequence). The CDR3, as DNA: TGTGCCAGCAGTTTATGGGGGGTCCAAGAGACCCAGTACTTC. Translation gives CASSLWGVQETQYF.

The table lists this clone with a count of one. J is TRBJ2-2 and V is TRBV7-3; tentatively, D is TRBD1 (6 bases). The V gene lost 6 bases and the J gene lost 1 base, with 15 bases spanning the gap. The germline gives CDR1 SGHTA, CDR2 FQGTGA. The CDR3 contains 16 residues. CDR3 sequence reads: CASSPKTTGNTGELFF. The CDR3 coding sequence is TGTGCCAGCAGTCCTAAAACGACAGGGAACACCGGGGAGCTGTTTTTT. Full variable domain (outside the CDR3, taken from reference TRBV7-3 and TRBJ2-2): GAGVSQTPSNKVTEKGKYVELRCDPISGHTALYWYRQSLGQGPEFLIYFQGTGAADDSGLPNDRFFAVRPEGSVSTLKIQRTERGDSAVYLCASSPKTTGNTGELFFGEGSRLTVL.

The chain joins TRBV15 to TRBJ2-2, with TRBD2 matching 12 bases. The CDR3 is 18 amino acids. V shed 0 bases and J 4 bases; nucleotides not matched to a gene: 6. Germline values: CDR1 LNHNV, CDR2 YYDKDF (reference sequence). The CDR3 loop is CATSRDLAGGLGTGELFF. As DNA, the CDR3 is TGTGCCACCAGCAGAGACCTAGCGGGAGGGCTGGGCACCGGGGAGCTGTTTTTT.

This chain joins TRBV6-2 or TRBV6-3 and TRBJ2-7; possible D gene TRBD2, 5 bases. The CDR3 spans 13 residues. V shed 5 bases and J shed 3 bases, with 11 bases lying between them. Germline CDR1 reads MNHEY; CDR2 reads SVGEGT. CDR3 DNA sequence: TGTGCCAGCAGTCGGACTCCCTACTACGAGCAGTACTTC. Encoded protein: CASSRTPYYEQYF.

The chain couples TRBV5-1 to TRBJ1-5; D unresolved. The CDR3 consists of 13 residues. Germline V gene lookup returns CDR1 SGHRS and CDR2 YFSETQ. Trimming left V 1 base short and J 6 bases short, with 8 bases between. The CDR3: CASSLTSSQPQHF. CDR3 in DNA: TGCGCCAGCAGCTTGACGTCGAGTCAGCCCCAGCATTTT.

The chain couples TRBV7-3 to TRBJ2-7; 7 bases agree with TRBD2. CDR1 is SGHTA, CDR2 FQGTGA, per germline. V was pared by 2 bases and J by 1 base, with 5 bases of the junction left unmatched. The CDR3 has 15 residues. CDR3 bases: TGTGCCAGCAGCTTAGCCGGGGGGACTTCCTACGAGCAGTACTTC. Translating it yields CASSLAGGTSYEQYF.

There are many counts of this clone. The same CDR3 arises from other DNA sequences in this sample as well. J is TRBJ2-7 and V is TRBV27, with 13 bases matching TRBD2. Germline V CDR1 and CDR2: MNHEY, SMNVEV (reference sequence). CDR3 length: 14 residues. With 8 bases clipped from V and 2 bases from J, the junction kept 3 bases outside the gene matches. The CDR3 DNA sequence: TGTGCCAGCTGGACTAGCGGGAGACCCTACGAGCAGTACTTC. Protein sequence: CASWTSGRPYEQYF.

The CDR3 nucleotides are TGCGCCAGCAGCCTTGGGACAGGGGGCGCGGTTCGCGAGCAGTACTTC. It encodes CASSLGTGGAVREQYF. The V and J genes are TRBV5-1 and TRBJ2-7, with TRBD1 identical over 12 bases. Germline CDR1 and CDR2: SGHRS and YFSETQ. The CDR3 contains 16 residues. The V and J ends lost 4 bases and 6 bases, in that order; junction bases with no gene match: 11.

The chain is built from TRBV19 and TRBJ2-7; perhaps TRBD2 as D (6 bases). V shed 9 bases and J shed 0 bases, with 12 bases lying between them. The CDR3 length is 13 residues. Per the germline V gene, CDR1 is LNHDA and CDR2 is SQIVND (reference sequence). The DNA of the CDR3 is TGTGCCAGCGGGGGAGGCCCCTCCTACGAGCAGTACTTC. As protein: CASGGGPSYEQYF.